These 23 T cell receptor beta chains were sequenced from one sample in a study of cytomegalovirus exposure and HLA in healthy donors (dated by TCRdb to the late 2010s). The library relied on the immunoSEQ multiplex PCR assay. For the multiplex PCR, a mixture combining 60 forward primers for TCR Vbeta segments and 13 reverse primers for TCR Jbeta segments was used. TCRdb retrieved this table from immuneACCESS and kept in-frame rearrangements only. Not all clones are present; in checked studies, unresolved V genes account for under half, and no reason is known for the remainder. The sample has approximately 260,000 clones on record, 84% of them singletons. The ten largest make up approximately 2% of the sample. Sequencing input: PBMCs. These receptor sequences come from a woman aged 40 to 50 in good health and CMV-seropositive.

The V and J genes are TRBV6-1 and TRBJ2-3; D possibly corresponds to TRBD1 (5 bases). Germline-derived CDR1 and CDR2 are MNHNS and SASEGT. The V end was cut by 6 bases, the J end by 4 bases, with 11 bases between. This CDR3 is built from 13 residues. The chain's CDR3 is CASSDRSADTQYF. The CDR3 DNA follows: TGTGCCAGCAGCGACAGAAGCGCAGATACGCAGTATTTT.

The chain recombines TRBV19 with TRBJ1-1; D is unresolved. The CDR3 totals 14 residues. The V gene's germline CDR1 is LNHDA and CDR2 SQIVND (reference sequence). The V end lost 2 bases, the J end lost 4 bases, and 11 bases lay between the germline ends. CDR3 bases: TGTGCCAGTAGTATATCTCCGGGGAGCACTGAAGCTTTCTTT. This sequence encodes CASSISPGSTEAFF.

This clone was counted once. The V call is TRBV6-6, the J call TRBJ2-4, with 12 bases fitting TRBD2. Trimming cost V 4 bases and J 6 bases; bases outside gene matches: 4. Looked up from germline, CDR1 is MNHNY and CDR2 is SVGAGI (reference sequence). The CDR3 has 15 residues. CDR3: CASSSPSGRVNIQYF. The CDR3 DNA sequence: TGTGCCAGCAGTTCCCCTAGCGGGAGGGTAAACATTCAGTACTTC.

This rearrangement joins TRBV2 to TRBJ2-7; possible D gene TRBD1, 6 bases. CDR1 SNHLY and CDR2 FYNNEI come from the germline V gene. The germline V and J ends were trimmed by 7 bases and 1 base, with 8 bases remaining between them. This CDR3 region has 12 residues. The CDR3 reads CASMQGSYEQYF. CDR3 nucleotides: TGTGCCAGCATGCAGGGGTCCTACGAGCAGTACTTC.

This rearrangement joins TRBV6-6 to TRBJ2-5, with D perhaps TRBD2 (7 bases). CDR3 size: 14 residues. Germline-derived CDR1 and CDR2 are MNHNY and SVGAGI (reference sequence). V was trimmed by 6 bases and J by 5 bases, leaving 16 bases between them. Here the CDR3 reads CASRAPGGGETQYF. In DNA form, the CDR3 reads TGTGCCAGCAGGGCCCCGGGGGGCGGGGAGACCCAGTACTTC.

CDR3 residues: CASSQETGTGTGANVLTF. In DNA form, the CDR3 reads TGTGCCAGCAGCCAAGAAACCGGGACAGGTACTGGGGCCAACGTCCTGACTTTC. V is TRBV4-2 and J is TRBJ2-6, with 8 nucleotides matching TRBD1. This CDR3 is 18 amino acids long. The V gene's germline CDR1 is LGHNA and CDR2 YNFKEQ. V lost 0 bases, J lost 2 bases, and 6 bases stayed unmatched.

This chain uses TRBV7-2 with TRBJ1-1; D gene ambiguous. The CDR3 sequence is 14 residues long. Trimming stripped 6 bases from V and 3 bases from J, with 14 bases between. Germline V gene data show CDR1 as SGHTA and CDR2 as FQGNSA. The CDR3 spells CASRRREAYTEAFF. As DNA, the CDR3 is TGTGCCAGCAGACGCCGTGAGGCCTACACTGAAGCTTTCTTT. The variable domain in full, completed from reference TRBV7-2 and TRBJ1-1, reads GAGVSQSPSNKVTEKGKDVELRCDPISGHTALYWYRQSLGQGLEFLIYFQGNSAPDKSGLPSDRFSAERTGGSVSTLTIQRTQQEDSAVYLCASRRREAYTEAFFGQGTRLTVV.

The CDR3 DNA reads TGTGCCAGCAGTTTTCTGGGGGAGGCGGTTGAAAAACTGTTTTTT. It codes for CASSFLGEAVEKLFF. V and J are TRBV28 and TRBJ1-4; D is perhaps TRBD1 (5 bases). The CDR3 extends over 15 amino acids. V gave up 3 bases and J gave up 7 bases, with 15 bases separating them. Per germline, CDR1 MDHEN and CDR2 SYDVKM.

The chain combines TRBV4-2 with TRBJ2-1; the D gene is possibly TRBD2 (6 bases). The CDR3 consists of 14 residues. The V end was cut by 0 bases, the J end by 7 bases, with 10 bases between. Per germline, CDR1 LGHNA and CDR2 YNFKEQ. CDR3 amino acids: CASSQDGRGNEQFF. The CDR3 DNA follows: TGTGCCAGCAGCCAAGACGGGAGAGGGAATGAGCAGTTCTTC.

The chain employs TRBV27 and TRBJ2-2; no clear D. CDR3 length: 15 residues. From germline, CDR1 is MNHEY and CDR2 SMNVEV (reference sequence). The V gene lost 1 base and the J gene lost 5 bases, with 11 bases spanning the gap. CDR3: CASSLWASGTGELFF. The CDR3 DNA sequence: TGTGCCAGCAGTTTATGGGCCTCCGGAACCGGGGAGCTGTTTTTT.

V is TRBV15 and J is TRBJ1-2, with D possibly TRBD1 on 5 matching bases. Trimming shortened V by 0 bases and J by 5 bases, and 16 bases separated the two germline ends. This CDR3 has 16 residues. Germline assignment: CDR1 LNHNV and CDR2 YYDKDF (reference sequence). The CDR3 sequence is CATSRDRPQGAYGYTF. The DNA of the CDR3 is TGTGCCACCAGCAGAGACCGACCCCAGGGTGCATATGGCTACACCTTC.

This chain uses TRBV5-1 with TRBJ1-1; 10 bases are shared with TRBD1. V lost 0 bases, J lost 7 bases, and 9 bases stayed unmatched. The V gene's germline CDR1 is SGHRS and CDR2 YFSETQ. CDR3 length equals 16 residues. CDR3 amino acids: CASSLAVRQGANEAFF. The CDR3 DNA reads TGCGCCAGCAGCTTGGCCGTCCGACAGGGGGCAAATGAAGCTTTCTTT.

The genes are TRBV6-5 and TRBJ2-2; tentatively, D is TRBD2 (6 bases). The CDR3 totals 15 residues. V dropped 1 base and J dropped 4 bases, with 10 bases sitting between them. CDR1 and CDR2 from the germline V gene are MNHEY and SVGAGI. CDR3 in amino acids: CASSYWGRTTGELFF. CDR3 DNA: TGTGCCAGCAGTTACTGGGGGAGGACCACCGGGGAGCTGTTTTTT.

The rearrangement joins TRBV19 to TRBJ1-2; no clear D gene. In germline, CDR1 is LNHDA, CDR2 SQIVND (reference sequence). The CDR3 consists of 12 residues. Trimming took off 5 bases at V and 8 bases at J, with 12 bases between the two ends. The CDR3 DNA reads TGTGCCAGTAGTCAAACAGTGATAGGCTACACCTTC. Encoded protein: CASSQTVIGYTF.

The chain combines TRBV7-8 with TRBJ2-4; weak D call: TRBD1 (5 bases). The CDR3 runs 20 residues. Trimming shortened V by 5 bases and J by 0 bases, and 26 bases separated the two germline ends. The germline V gene encodes CDR1 SGHVS and CDR2 FQNEAQ. CDR3 residues: CASSRTGVETQDLAKNIQYF. The CDR3 DNA reads TGTGCCAGCAGCCGAACAGGTGTAGAGACACAAGATCTAGCCAAAAACATTCAGTACTTC.

The CDR3 spells CASSFGSTGANEKLFF. CDR3 sequence (DNA): TGTGCCAGCAGCTTTGGTTCTACAGGGGCTAATGAAAAACTGTTTTTT. This chain connects TRBV5-5 to TRBJ1-4; 7 bases align to TRBD1. Trimming removed 2 bases from V and 3 bases from J; junction bases left unmatched: 7. The CDR3 is 16 amino acids. From germline, CDR1 is SGHKS and CDR2 YYEKEE (reference sequence).

The rearrangement uses TRBV18 and TRBJ2-5; 13 bases fit TRBD2. The CDR3 is 18 residues long. V dropped 3 bases and J dropped 5; count of bases not matched to a gene: 12. The germline V gene encodes CDR1 KGHSH and CDR2 LQKENI. CDR3 DNA: TGTGCCAGCTCACCCCAGGGACTAGCGGGAAGTTCGCTGGAGACCCAGTACTTC. This encodes CASSPQGLAGSSLETQYF.

The J gene is TRBJ1-5, the V gene TRBV6-1, with D hard to call. The length of the CDR3 is 13 residues. Per germline, CDR1 MNHNS and CDR2 SASEGT. The V gene lost 7 bases and the J gene lost 4 bases, with 11 bases spanning the gap. The CDR3 bases are TGTGCCAGCATTAGCAGAGGGAATCAGCCCCAGCATTTT. It codes for CASISRGNQPQHF.

This chain uses TRBV11-1 with TRBJ2-3, with 7 bases that match TRBD2. With V trimmed by 5 bases and J by 2 bases, 7 bases remained unmatched. The germline V gene has CDR1 SGHAT and CDR2 FQDESV (reference sequence). CDR3 size: 15 residues. The CDR3 coding sequence is TGTGCCAGCAGCGGGGGGGGGACGATCACAGATACGCAGTATTTT. Amino acids: CASSGGGTITDTQYF.

The V gene is TRBV18, the J gene TRBJ1-2; no clear D gene. This CDR3 comprises 12 residues. Germline V lookup: CDR1 KGHSH, CDR2 LQKENI. Trimming took off 8 bases at V and 8 bases at J, with 15 bases between the two ends. For the CDR3, the DNA is TGTGCCAGCCGGGGTGGCCCTGGAGGCTACACCTTC. It translates to CASRGGPGGYTF.

The gene calls are TRBV5-1 and TRBJ1-1, with D tentatively TRBD1 (6 bases). CDR1 and CDR2 (germline): SGHRS, YFSETQ. The CDR3 length is 17 residues. Trimming shortened V by 2 bases and J by 5 bases, and 22 bases separated the two germline ends. The CDR3 sequence: CASSLNVGQGLITEAFF. In DNA form, the CDR3 reads TGCGCCAGCAGCTTAAATGTAGGTCAGGGGCTGATAACTGAAGCTTTCTTT. Filled out from reference TRBV5-1 and TRBJ1-1, the complete variable domain reads KAGVTQTPRYLIKTRGQQVTLSCSPISGHRSVSWYQQTPGQGLQFLFEYFSETQRNKGNFPGRFSGRQFSNSRSEMNVSTLELGDSALYLCASSLNVGQGLITEAFFGQGTRLTVV.

This chain joins TRBV6-1 and TRBJ2-2, with a possible D match to TRBD1 (6 bases). This CDR3 comprises 15 residues. The germline V gene has CDR1 MNHNS and CDR2 SASEGT. Trimming cost V 4 bases and J 0 bases, with 9 bases left between them. The CDR3 region has the DNA TGTGCCAGCAGTGTCGGACAGACGAACACCGGGGAGCTGTTTTTT. Translation gives CASSVGQTNTGELFF.

The rearrangement joins TRBV7-3 to TRBJ2-3; D unclear. Looked up from germline, CDR1 is SGHTA and CDR2 is FQGTGA. Trimming left V 5 bases short and J 2 bases short, with 8 bases between. CDR3 length: 13 amino acids. For the CDR3, the DNA is TGTGCCAGCAGCGGAGTGGTCACAGATACGCAGTATTTT. This encodes CASSGVVTDTQYF.